The T cell receptor beta chain under discussion was sequenced for a study of T cell responses to AZD1222 COVID-19 vaccine (dated by TCRdb to the early 2020s). Study-wide context: Because spike-specific TCR depth and breadth did not differ between the two schedules, AZD1222 recipients who got a second dose at roughly 4 weeks were pooled with those who got a second dose at roughly 12 weeks. TCR sequencing covered roughly 230 trial participants: about 210 given two doses of AZD1222 and about 26 given two doses of MenACWY control vaccine. Trial participants were enrolled by age into subgroups of 18-55, 56-69 and 70-plus years, and around 150, 28 and 57 TCR-sequenced participants, respectively, were included in these subgroups.

The CDR3 regions of human TCRbeta chains were subjected to immunosequencing. Concerning the study's data processing: Repertoire TCRs were matched against a reference library of SARS-CoV-2-specific TCRs generated with the MIRA antigen-specificity platform. Breadth was defined as the fraction of unique TCRs that were SARS-CoV-2-associated, and depth was defined as the fraction of total T cells that were SARS-CoV-2-associated. Each spike-specific TCR was assigned to its reactive spike region and to a CD4 or CD8 class using the MIRA data. Log10-transformed breadth and depth values were compared by one-way ANOVA with Sidak's multiple comparisons tests. TCRdb retrieved this table from immuneACCESS and kept in-frame rearrangements only. Not all clones are present; in checked studies, unresolved V genes account for under half, and no reason is known for the remainder. That table gives V, J and clone size, and the DNA gave D and trimming. Across this sample there are approximately 130,000 clones, with 70% to 90% seen only once. The ten largest account for more than 7.5% of the sample.

Taken from the germline V gene, the CDR1 and CDR2 loops are ENHRY and SYGVKD. Counted from cysteine to phenylalanine, this CDR3 has 11 amino acids. Just the 33-base CDR3 DNA is kept, in frame starting at base 1. Trimming removed 4 bases from V and 5 bases from J, leaving 4 bases between the germline ends. The intended sense of this specimen's time point label: baseline before first vaccination. Vaccinee samples came from UK trials COV001 and COV002, including a single-blind randomized controlled phase 2/3 trial of AZD1222 (ChAdOx1 nCoV-19) in healthy adults. For TCRbeta chain sequencing, PBMC samples were collected from trial participants at day 0 and at day 28 after the second dose. The full study reports these points: Nearly half of unique spike-specific TCRs reportedly recognized epitopes outside regions mutated in the B.1.351 and B.1.1.7 variants. CD4 TCRs associated with the vaccine covered the entire spike protein, and the dominant responses were in regions 160-218 and 743-854. Conclusions about previously exposed vaccinees are limited because only six or seven AZD1222 recipients were SARS-CoV-2 seropositive at baseline. In the small 56-69-year group, the increase in depth fell short of significance, most likely because of low power. Because no day 14 peak-response samples were available, repertoires were characterized only after the peak T cell response. A significant rise in spike-specific TCR breadth and depth was observed after two AZD1222 doses relative to day 0 and relative to MenACWY recipients. Most participants were white British and females outnumbered males, and the authors suggested that clonal diversity may have been underestimated.

In the case of this clone: No cognate antigen has been identified for it. Per-base qualities were not stored, and no clone one base away is much larger.

The starting material was peripheral blood, obtained on day 0 of AZD1222 vaccination. Recombination connected TRBV10-3 to TRBJ2-3, with no confidently assigned D gene. The origin of this receptor is an adult in good health. In nucleotides, the sequence is TGTGCCATCAGTGCAAAAGATACGCAGTATTTT. Translation gives CAISAKDTQYF.